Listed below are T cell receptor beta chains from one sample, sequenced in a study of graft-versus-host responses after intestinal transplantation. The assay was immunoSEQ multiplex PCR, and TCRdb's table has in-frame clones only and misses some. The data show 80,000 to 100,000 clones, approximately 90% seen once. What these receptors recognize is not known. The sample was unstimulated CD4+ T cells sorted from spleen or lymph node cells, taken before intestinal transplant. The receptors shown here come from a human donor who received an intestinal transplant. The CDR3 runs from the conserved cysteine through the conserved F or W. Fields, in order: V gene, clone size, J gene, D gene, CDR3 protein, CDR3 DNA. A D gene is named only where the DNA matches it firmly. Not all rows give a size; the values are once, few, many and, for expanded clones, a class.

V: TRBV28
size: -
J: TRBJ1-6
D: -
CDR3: CASSLYRGFSYNSPLHF
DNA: TGTGCCAGCAGTTTATATCGAGGATTCAGCTATAATTCACCCCTCCACTTT

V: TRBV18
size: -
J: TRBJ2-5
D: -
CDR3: CASSPFSAGPPETQYF
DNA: TGTGCCAGCTCACCGTTTTCGGCGGGGCCACCAGAGACCCAGTACTTC

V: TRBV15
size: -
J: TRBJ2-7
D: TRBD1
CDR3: CATSRDLVGQGALHTYSYEQYF
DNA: TGTGCCACCAGCAGAGATTTGGTGGGACAGGGGGCCTTACACACATACTCCTACGAGCAGTACTTC

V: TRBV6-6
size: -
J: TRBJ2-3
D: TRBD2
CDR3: CASSYSTSGSTDTQYF
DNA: TGTGCCAGCAGTTACTCGACTAGCGGGAGTACAGATACGCAGTATTTT

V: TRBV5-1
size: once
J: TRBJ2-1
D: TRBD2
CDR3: CASSLGLAGGVNNEQFF
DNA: TGCGCCAGCAGCTTGGGACTAGCGGGAGGTGTCAACAATGAGCAGTTCTTC

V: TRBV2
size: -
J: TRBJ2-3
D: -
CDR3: CASSRDSTTDTQYF
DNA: TGTGCCAGCAGTAGGGACTCAACCACAGATACGCAGTATTTT

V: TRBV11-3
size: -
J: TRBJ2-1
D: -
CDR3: CASSIQGLSYNEQFF
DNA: TGTGCCAGCAGCATACAGGGCCTCTCCTACAATGAGCAGTTCTTC

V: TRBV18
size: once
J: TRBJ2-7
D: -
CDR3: CASSPSQYSYEQYF
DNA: TGTGCCAGCTCACCATCACAGTACTCCTACGAGCAGTACTTC

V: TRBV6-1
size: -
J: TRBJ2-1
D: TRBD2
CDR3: CASSDGRAIYYNEQFF
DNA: TGTGCCAGCAGTGACGGGAGGGCGATATACTACAATGAGCAGTTCTTC

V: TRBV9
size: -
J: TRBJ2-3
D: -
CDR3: CASSVGASPSTDTQYF
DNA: TGTGCCAGCAGCGTAGGAGCATCCCCTAGCACAGATACGCAGTATTTT

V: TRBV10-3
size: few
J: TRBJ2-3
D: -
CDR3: CAISEPPSTGRTDTQYF
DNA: TGTGCCATCAGTGAGCCCCCTTCGACAGGCCGCACAGATACGCAGTATTTT

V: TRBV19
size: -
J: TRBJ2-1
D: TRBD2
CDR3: CASRPGLAPRRDIGNEQFF
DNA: TGTGCCAGTAGACCGGGACTAGCTCCCCGTCGGGATATTGGCAATGAGCAGTTCTTC

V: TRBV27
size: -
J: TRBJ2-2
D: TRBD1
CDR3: CASSPFRDRNTGELFF
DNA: TGTGCCAGCAGTCCTTTCCGGGACAGGAACACCGGGGAGCTGTTTTTT

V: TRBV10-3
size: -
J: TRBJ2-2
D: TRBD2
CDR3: CAISVVGLAGPGELFF
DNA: TGTGCCATCAGTGTTGTGGGACTAGCGGGACCCGGGGAGCTGTTTTTT